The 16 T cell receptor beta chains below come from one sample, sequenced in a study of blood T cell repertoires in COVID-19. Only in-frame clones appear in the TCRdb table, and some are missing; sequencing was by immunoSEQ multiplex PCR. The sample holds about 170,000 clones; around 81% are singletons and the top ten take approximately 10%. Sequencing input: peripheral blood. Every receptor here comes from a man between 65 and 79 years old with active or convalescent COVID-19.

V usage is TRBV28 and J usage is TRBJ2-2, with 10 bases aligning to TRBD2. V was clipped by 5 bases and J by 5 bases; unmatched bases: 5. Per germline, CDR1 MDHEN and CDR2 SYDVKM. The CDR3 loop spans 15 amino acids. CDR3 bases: TGTGCCAGCAGTGAAAGCGGGAGGGGTACCGGGGAGCTGTTTTTT. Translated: CASSESGRGTGELFF. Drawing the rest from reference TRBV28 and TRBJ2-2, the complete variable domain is DVKVTQSSRYLVKRTGEKVFLECVQDMDHENMFWYRQDPGLGLRLIYFSYDVKMKEKGDIPEGYSVSREKKERFSLILESASTNQTSMYLCASSESGRGTGELFFGEGSRLTVL.

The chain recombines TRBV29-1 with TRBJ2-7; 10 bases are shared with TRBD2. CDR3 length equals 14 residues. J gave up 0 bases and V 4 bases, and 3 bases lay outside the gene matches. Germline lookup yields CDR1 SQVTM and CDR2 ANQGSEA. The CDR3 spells CSVGGLAASYEQYF. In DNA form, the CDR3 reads TGCAGCGTTGGAGGACTAGCGGCCTCCTACGAGCAGTACTTC.

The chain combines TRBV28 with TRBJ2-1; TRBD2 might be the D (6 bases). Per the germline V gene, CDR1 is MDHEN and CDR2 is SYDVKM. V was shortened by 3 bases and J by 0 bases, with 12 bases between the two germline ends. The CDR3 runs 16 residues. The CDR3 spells CASSFRRGRSYNEQFF. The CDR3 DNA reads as TGTGCCAGCAGTTTTCGGCGGGGTCGCTCCTACAATGAGCAGTTCTTC.

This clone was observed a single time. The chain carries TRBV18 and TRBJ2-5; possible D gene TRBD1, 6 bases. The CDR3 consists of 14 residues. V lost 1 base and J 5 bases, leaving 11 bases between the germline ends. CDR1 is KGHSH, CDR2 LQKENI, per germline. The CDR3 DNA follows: TGTGCCAGCTCACCACAACAGGGTATGGAGACCCAGTACTTC. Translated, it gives CASSPQQGMETQYF.

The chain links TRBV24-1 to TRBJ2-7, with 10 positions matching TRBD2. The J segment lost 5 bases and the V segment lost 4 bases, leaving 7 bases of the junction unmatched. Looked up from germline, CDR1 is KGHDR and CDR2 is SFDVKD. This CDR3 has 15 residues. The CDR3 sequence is CATSDPKRGGNEQYF. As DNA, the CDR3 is TGTGCCACCAGTGACCCCAAGCGGGGGGGAAACGAGCAGTACTTC.

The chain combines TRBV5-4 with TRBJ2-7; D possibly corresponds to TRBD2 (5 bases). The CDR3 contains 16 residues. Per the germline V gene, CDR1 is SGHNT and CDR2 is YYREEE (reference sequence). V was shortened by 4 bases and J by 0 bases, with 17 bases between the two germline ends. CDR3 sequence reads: CASSTNLVSDSYEQYF. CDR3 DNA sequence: TGTGCCAGCAGCACCAACCTCGTTAGCGACTCCTACGAGCAGTACTTC.

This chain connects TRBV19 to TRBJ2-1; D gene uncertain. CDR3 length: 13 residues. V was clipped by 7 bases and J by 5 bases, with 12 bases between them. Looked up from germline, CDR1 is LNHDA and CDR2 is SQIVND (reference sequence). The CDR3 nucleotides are TGTGCCAGTATGGGCCAGTACAACAATGAGCAGTTCTTC. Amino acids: CASMGQYNNEQFF.

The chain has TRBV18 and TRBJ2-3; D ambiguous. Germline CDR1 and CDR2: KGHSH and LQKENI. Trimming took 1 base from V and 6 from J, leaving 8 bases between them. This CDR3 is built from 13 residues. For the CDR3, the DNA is TGTGCCAGCTCACCACTACTCGGGGATACGCAGTATTTT. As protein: CASSPLLGDTQYF.

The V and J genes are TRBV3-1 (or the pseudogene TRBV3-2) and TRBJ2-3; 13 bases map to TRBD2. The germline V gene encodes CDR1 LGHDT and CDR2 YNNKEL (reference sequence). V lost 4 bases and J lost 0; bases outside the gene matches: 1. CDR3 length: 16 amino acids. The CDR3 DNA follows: TGTGCCAGCAGCCCGGGACTAGCGGGGAGCACAGATACGCAGTATTTT. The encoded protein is CASSPGLAGSTDTQYF.

The CDR3 nucleotides read TGTGCCAGCAGTTACTCGCACCTAAGCTACAATGAGCAGTTCTTC. Protein product: CASSYSHLSYNEQFF. The rearrangement uses TRBV6-2 or TRBV6-3 and TRBJ2-1, with D unclear. Trimming removed 0 bases from V and 3 bases from J, with 9 bases in between. Per the germline V gene, CDR1 is MNHEY and CDR2 is SVGEGT. CDR3 size: 15 residues.

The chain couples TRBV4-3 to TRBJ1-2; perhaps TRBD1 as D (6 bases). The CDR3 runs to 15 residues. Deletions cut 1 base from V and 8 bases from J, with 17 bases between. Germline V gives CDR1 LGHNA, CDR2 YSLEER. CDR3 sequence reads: CASSQGDTYLWGYTF. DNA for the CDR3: TGCGCCAGCAGCCAAGGGGACACTTATTTATGGGGCTACACCTTC.

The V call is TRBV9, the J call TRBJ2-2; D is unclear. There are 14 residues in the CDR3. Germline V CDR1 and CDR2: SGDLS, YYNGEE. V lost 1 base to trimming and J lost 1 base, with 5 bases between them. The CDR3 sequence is CASSVQVNTGELFF. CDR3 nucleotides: TGTGCCAGCAGCGTACAGGTGAACACCGGGGAGCTGTTTTTT.

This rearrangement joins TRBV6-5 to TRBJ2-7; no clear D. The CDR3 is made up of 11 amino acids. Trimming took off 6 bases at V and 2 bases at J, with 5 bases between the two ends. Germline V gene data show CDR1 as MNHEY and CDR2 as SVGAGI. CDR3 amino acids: CASRTAYEQYF. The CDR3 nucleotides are TGTGCCAGCAGAACTGCCTACGAGCAGTACTTC.

The CDR3 region is CASRASGTGIHGYTF. CDR3 bases: TGTGCCAGCAGGGCCTCCGGGACAGGGATCCATGGCTACACCTTC. The gene calls are TRBV2 and TRBJ1-2; 9 positions match TRBD1. The V segment lost 6 bases and the J segment 6 bases; nucleotides outside the gene matches: 11. This CDR3 comprises 15 residues. Germline V CDR1 and CDR2: SNHLY, FYNNEI.

The CDR3 DNA reads as TGTGCCAGCAGCAACCGACATCAGTCCAGCTCCTACGAGCAGTACTTC. Translated, it gives CASSNRHQSSSYEQYF. This chain connects TRBV7-9 to TRBJ2-7; no clear D gene. CDR3 size: 16 residues. With 5 bases removed from V and 0 bases from J, the gap between germline ends came to 17 bases. The germline gives CDR1 SEHNR, CDR2 FQNEAQ (reference sequence).

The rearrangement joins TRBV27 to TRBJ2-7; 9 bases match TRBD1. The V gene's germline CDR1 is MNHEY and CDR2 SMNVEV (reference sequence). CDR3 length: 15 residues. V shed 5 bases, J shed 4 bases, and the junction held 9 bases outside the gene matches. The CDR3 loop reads CASSSGTGTGYEQYF. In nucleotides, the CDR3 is TGTGCCAGCAGTAGCGGGACAGGGACTGGTTACGAGCAGTACTTC.